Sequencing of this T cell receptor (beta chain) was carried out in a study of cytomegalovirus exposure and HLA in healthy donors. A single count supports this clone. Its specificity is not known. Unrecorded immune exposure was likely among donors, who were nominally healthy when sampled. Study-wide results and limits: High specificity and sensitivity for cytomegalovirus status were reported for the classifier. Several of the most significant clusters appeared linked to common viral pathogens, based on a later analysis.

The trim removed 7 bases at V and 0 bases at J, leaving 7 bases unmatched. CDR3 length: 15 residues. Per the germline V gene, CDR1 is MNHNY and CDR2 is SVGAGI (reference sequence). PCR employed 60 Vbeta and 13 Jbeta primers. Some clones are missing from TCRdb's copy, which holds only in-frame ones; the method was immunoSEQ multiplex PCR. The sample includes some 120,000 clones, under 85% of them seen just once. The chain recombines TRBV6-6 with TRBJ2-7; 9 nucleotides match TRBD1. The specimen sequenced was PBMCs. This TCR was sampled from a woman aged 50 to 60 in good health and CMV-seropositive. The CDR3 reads CASTRLGQGSYEQYF. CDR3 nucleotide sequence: TGTGCCAGCACCCGGCTGGGACAGGGCTCCTACGAGCAGTACTTC.